This is a list of T cell receptor beta chains from one sample in a study of T cells in localized non-small cell lung cancer. Assay used: immunoSEQ multiplex PCR; TCRdb lists only in-frame clones, some missing. The sample has approximately 2,000 clones; 20% to 25% are singletons. This material consisted of normal lung tissue next to the tumor, taken before any cancer treatment. These receptors were taken from a male donor aged 60 or older with stage I lung adenocarcinoma. CDR3s include the opening cysteine and the closing phenylalanine or tryptophan. D genes are given only for firm matches. Size tells how often a clone was seen (once, few, many) or the class of an expanded clone, and some rows leave it out.

D gene	V gene	CDR3 length	J gene	clone size	CDR3 protein	CDR3 DNA
-	TRBV29-1	14	TRBJ2-4	-	CSVEVNDRGDIQYF	TGCAGCGTTGAAGTCAACGACCGAGGGGACATTCAGTACTTC
TRBD1	TRBV9	19	TRBJ2-6	-	CASSHSWTGEDSGANVLTF	TGTGCCAGCAGCCACTCCTGGACAGGGGAGGATTCTGGGGCCAACGTCCTGACTTTC
-	TRBV11-3	14	TRBJ2-7	-	CASTQTGSSYEQYF	TGTGCCAGCACCCAAACAGGGTCGTCCTACGAGCAGTACTTC
-	TRBV19	15	TRBJ1-4	few	CASSVLQATNEKLFF	TGTGCCAGTAGTGTTCTTCAGGCAACTAATGAAAAACTGTTTTTT
-	TRBV15	15	TRBJ1-2	few	CATSRESGTNYGYTF	TGTGCCACCAGCAGAGAATCAGGGACCAACTATGGCTACACCTTC
-	TRBV19	16	TRBJ2-2	-	CASSSRPALNTGELFF	TGTGCCAGTAGTTCCCGGCCCGCGCTCAACACCGGGGAGCTGTTTTTT
-	TRBV11-3	14	TRBJ1-2	-	CASSLNNLGDGYTF	TGTGCCAGCAGCTTGAATAACCTAGGAGATGGCTACACCTTC
-	TRBV19	13	TRBJ1-5	-	CASSSDLNQPQHF	TGTGCCAGTAGTTCGGACCTCAATCAGCCCCAGCATTTT
TRBD1	TRBV29-1	13	TRBJ1-1	few	CSGHKGAITEAFF	TGCAGCGGACACAAGGGGGCGATCACTGAAGCTTTCTTT
TRBD1	TRBV11-3	14	TRBJ2-7	-	CASSLRGTGGEQYF	TGTGCCAGCAGCTTAAGAGGGACAGGGGGCGAGCAGTACTTC
TRBD1	TRBV18	15	TRBJ1-5	-	CASSPGTGNNQPQHF	TGTGCCAGCTCACCAGGGACAGGGAACAATCAGCCCCAGCATTTT
-	TRBV11-3	15	TRBJ2-7	few	CASSLRRVSFDEQYF	TGTGCCAGCAGCTTACGCCGGGTTTCATTCGACGAGCAGTACTTC
-	TRBV11-3	14	TRBJ1-5	-	CASSLGQVNQPQHF	TGTGCCAGCAGCTTGGGGCAAGTCAATCAGCCCCAGCATTTT
-	TRBV6-8	15	TRBJ2-7	-	CASSYSRWGGQEQYF	TGTGCCAGCAGTTACTCCAGGTGGGGGGGCCAAGAGCAGTACTTC
TRBD1	TRBV9	14	TRBJ1-5	-	CASSQTGGHQPQHF	TGTGCCAGCAGCCAGACAGGGGGCCACCAGCCCCAGCATTTT
TRBD1	TRBV18	14	TRBJ1-1	-	CASSPLQGHTEAFF	TGTGCCAGCTCCCCCTTACAGGGGCACACTGAAGCTTTCTTT
-	TRBV28	14	TRBJ1-4	few	CASSLRQSNEKLFF	TGTGCCAGCAGTCTCCGACAGTCTAATGAAAAACTGTTTTTT
-	TRBV9	13	TRBJ2-3	-	CASSGQEGDTQYF	TGTGCCAGCAGCGGCCAGGAAGGAGATACGCAGTATTTT
TRBD2	TRBV29-1	14	TRBJ2-7	-	CSVESGGAGYEQYF	TGCAGCGTTGAAAGCGGGGGGGCCGGGTACGAGCAGTACTTC
-	TRBV25-1	13	TRBJ1-1	large	CASSGRGGDEAFF	TGTGCCAGCAGTGGCAGGGGAGGAGATGAAGCTTTCTTT
-	TRBV10-2	16	TRBJ1-6	-	CASSESGSSYNSPLHF	TGCGCCAGCAGTGAGTCGGGAAGCTCCTATAATTCACCCCTCCACTTT
TRBD1	TRBV11-3	15	TRBJ2-2	few	CASSLGQGATGELFF	TGTGCCAGCAGCCTGGGACAGGGGGCGACCGGGGAGCTGTTTTTT
-	TRBV18	13	TRBJ2-7	-	CASSSGGSYEQYF	TGTGCCAGCTCATCCGGGGGCTCCTACGAGCAGTACTTC
-	TRBV9	15	TRBJ2-3	-	CASSAGHTYTDTQYF	TGTGCCAGCAGCGCCGGACACACTTACACAGATACGCAGTATTTT
-	TRBV11-3	15	TRBJ2-1	-	CASSLTFGPGYEQFF	TGTGCCAGCAGCTTAACGTTCGGGCCGGGGTATGAGCAGTTCTTC
-	TRBV15	14	TRBJ1-2	-	CATSSGQTNYGYTF	TGTGCCACCAGTTCAGGTCAGACCAACTATGGCTACACCTTC
TRBD1	TRBV29-1	15	TRBJ2-2	large	CSVEATGHITGELFF	TGCAGCGTTGAGGCGACAGGGCACATCACCGGGGAGCTGTTTTTT
-	TRBV6-8	14	TRBJ1-5	large	CASSVAFSNQPQHF	TGTGCCAGCAGTGTGGCATTTAGCAATCAGCCCCAGCATTTT
TRBD2	TRBV12-5	17	TRBJ2-1	-	CASGLVIAGSSYNEQFF	TGTGCTAGTGGTTTGGTCATAGCGGGGTCCTCCTACAATGAGCAGTTCTTC
-	TRBV5-1	14	TRBJ2-3	few	CASSSAGSTDTQYF	TGCGCCAGCAGTTCTGCGGGTAGCACAGATACGCAGTATTTT
TRBD1	TRBV11-3	14	TRBJ1-6	-	CASSLTGERSPLHF	TGTGCCAGCAGCTTGACAGGGGAGCGTTCACCCCTCCACTTT
TRBD1	TRBV30	17	TRBJ2-6	-	CAWSYRTGGTGANVLTF	TGTGCCTGGAGCTACCGGACAGGGGGAACTGGGGCCAACGTCCTGACTTTC
-	TRBV19	17	TRBJ1-1	large	CASSPRGEGTSNTEAFF	TGTGCCAGTAGTCCCCGCGGGGAGGGGACTTCGAACACTGAAGCTTTCTTT
TRBD2	TRBV4-1	15	TRBJ2-2	few	CASSPTSGNTGELFF	TGCGCCAGCAGCCCGACTAGCGGAAACACCGGGGAGCTGTTTTTT
-	TRBV5-1	14	TRBJ1-4	-	CASRQTVTNEKLFF	TGCGCCAGCCGACAGACAGTAACTAATGAAAAACTGTTTTTT
-	TRBV10-2	15	TRBJ1-1	-	CASSEHRDIDTEAFF	TGCGCCAGCAGTGAACACAGGGATATTGACACTGAAGCTTTCTTT
-	TRBV9	14	TRBJ1-1	-	CASRGGDMGTEAFF	TGTGCCAGCAGGGGAGGGGACATGGGGACTGAAGCTTTCTTT
TRBD1	TRBV11-3	14	TRBJ1-4	few	CASRAGTGDEKLFF	TGTGCCAGCAGAGCCGGGACAGGAGATGAAAAACTGTTTTTT